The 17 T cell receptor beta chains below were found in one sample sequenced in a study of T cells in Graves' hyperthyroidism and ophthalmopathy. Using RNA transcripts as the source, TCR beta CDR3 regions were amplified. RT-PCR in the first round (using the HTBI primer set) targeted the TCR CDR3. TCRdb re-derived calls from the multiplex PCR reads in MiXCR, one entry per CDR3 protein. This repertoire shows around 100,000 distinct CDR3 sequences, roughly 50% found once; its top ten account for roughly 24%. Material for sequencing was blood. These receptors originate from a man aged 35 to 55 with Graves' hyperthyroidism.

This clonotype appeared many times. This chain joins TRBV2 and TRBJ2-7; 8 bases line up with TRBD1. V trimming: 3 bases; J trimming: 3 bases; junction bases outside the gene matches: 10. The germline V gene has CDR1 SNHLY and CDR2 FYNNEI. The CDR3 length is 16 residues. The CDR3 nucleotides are TGTGCCAGCAGTGAGAGGGGGGCAGGGGGCTACTACGAGCAGTACTTC. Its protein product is CASSERGAGGYYEQYF.

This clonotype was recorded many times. The CDR3 DNA sequence: TGCAGTGCTAGAGATCGTGGGACAGGGACCCACGAGCAGTACTTC. It specifies CSARDRGTGTHEQYF. This chain connects TRBV20-1 to TRBJ2-7, with 9 positions matching TRBD1. The CDR3 contains 15 residues. The V segment lost 0 bases and the J segment 5 bases; nucleotides outside the gene matches: 8. CDR1 DFQATT and CDR2 SNEGSKA come from the germline V gene (reference sequence).

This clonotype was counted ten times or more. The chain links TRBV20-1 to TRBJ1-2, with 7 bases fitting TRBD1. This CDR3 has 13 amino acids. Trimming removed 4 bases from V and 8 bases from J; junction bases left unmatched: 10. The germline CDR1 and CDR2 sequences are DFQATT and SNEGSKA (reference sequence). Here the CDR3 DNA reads TGCAGTGCTAACCAGGGGGATCGATGGGGCTACACCTTC. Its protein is CSANQGDRWGYTF.

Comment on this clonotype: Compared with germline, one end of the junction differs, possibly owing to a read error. The CDR3 region is CATGREPRTSKFF. The CDR3 coding sequence is TGTGCCACCGGCAGAGAACCCAGGACTAGTAAGTTCTTC. The rearrangement links TRBV15 to TRBJ2-1; TRBD2 matches 7 bases. Germline V gene data show CDR1 as LNHNV and CDR2 as YYDKDF (reference sequence). The CDR3 has 13 residues.

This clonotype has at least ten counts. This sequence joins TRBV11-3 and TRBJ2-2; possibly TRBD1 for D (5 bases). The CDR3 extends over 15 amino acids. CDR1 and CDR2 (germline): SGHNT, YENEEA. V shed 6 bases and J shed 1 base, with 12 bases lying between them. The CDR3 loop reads CASRELTGNTGELFF. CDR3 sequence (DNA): TGTGCCAGCAGGGAACTTACAGGGAACACCGGGGAGCTGTTTTTT.

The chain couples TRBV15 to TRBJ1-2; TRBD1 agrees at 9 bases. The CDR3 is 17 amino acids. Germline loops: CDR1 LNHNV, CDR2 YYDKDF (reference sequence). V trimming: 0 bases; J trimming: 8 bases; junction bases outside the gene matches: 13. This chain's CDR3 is CATSREGALRGTGGYTF. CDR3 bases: TGTGCCACCAGCAGAGAAGGAGCTCTCAGGGGGACAGGGGGCTACACCTTC.

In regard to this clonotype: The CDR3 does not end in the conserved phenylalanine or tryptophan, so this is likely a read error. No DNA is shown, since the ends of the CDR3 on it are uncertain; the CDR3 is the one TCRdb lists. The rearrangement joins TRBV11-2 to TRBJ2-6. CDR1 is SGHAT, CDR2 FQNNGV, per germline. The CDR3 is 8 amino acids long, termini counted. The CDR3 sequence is CASSPVNT.

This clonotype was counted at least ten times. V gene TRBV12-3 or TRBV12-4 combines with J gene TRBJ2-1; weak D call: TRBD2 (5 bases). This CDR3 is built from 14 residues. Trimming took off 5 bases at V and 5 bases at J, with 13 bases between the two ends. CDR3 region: CASSPPDSHNEQFF. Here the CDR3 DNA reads TGTGCCAGCAGTCCCCCGGACTCACACAATGAGCAGTTCTTC.

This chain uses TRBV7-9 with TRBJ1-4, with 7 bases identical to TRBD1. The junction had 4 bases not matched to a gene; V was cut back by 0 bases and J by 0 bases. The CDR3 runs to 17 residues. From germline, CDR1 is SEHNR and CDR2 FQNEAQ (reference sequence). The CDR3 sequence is CASSLAGQATTNEKLFF. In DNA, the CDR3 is TGTGCCAGCAGCTTAGCAGGACAGGCCACAACTAATGAAAAACTGTTTTTT.

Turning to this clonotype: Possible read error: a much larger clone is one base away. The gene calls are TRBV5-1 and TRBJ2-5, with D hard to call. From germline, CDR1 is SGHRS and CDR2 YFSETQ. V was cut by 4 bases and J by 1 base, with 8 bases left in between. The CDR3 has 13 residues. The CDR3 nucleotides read TGCGCCAGCAGCAAACGGAGCCAAGAGACCCAGTACTTC. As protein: CASSKRSQETQYF. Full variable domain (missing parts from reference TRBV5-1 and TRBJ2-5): KAGVTQTPRYLIKTRGQQVTLSCSPISGHRSVSWYQQTPGQGLQFLFEYFSETQRNKGNFPGRFSGRQFSNSRSEMNVSTLELGDSALYLCASSKRSQETQYFGPGTRLLVL.

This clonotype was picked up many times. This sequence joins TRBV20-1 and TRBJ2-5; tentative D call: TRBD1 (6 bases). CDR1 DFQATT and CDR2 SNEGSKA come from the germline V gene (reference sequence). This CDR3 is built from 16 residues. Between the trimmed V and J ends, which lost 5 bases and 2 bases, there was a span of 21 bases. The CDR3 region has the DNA TGCAGTGCTTATACCTCTTACAGGGACCTGCAAGAGACCCAGTACTTC. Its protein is CSAYTSYRDLQETQYF.

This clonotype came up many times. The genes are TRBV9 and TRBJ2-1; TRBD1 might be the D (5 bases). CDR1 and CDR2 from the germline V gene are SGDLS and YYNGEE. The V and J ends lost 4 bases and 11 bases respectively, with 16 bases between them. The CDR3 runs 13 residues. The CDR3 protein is CASSSGSPGQQFF. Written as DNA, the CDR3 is TGTGCCAGCAGCTCCGGGTCCCCAGGGCAGCAGTTCTTC.

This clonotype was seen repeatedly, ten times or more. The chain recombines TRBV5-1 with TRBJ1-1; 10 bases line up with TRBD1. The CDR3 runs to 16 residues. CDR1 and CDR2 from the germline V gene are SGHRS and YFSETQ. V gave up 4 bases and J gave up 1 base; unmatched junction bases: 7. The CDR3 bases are TGCGCCAGCAGCCCGACAGGGGGCGCGGGGAACACTGAAGCTTTCTTT. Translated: CASSPTGGAGNTEAFF.

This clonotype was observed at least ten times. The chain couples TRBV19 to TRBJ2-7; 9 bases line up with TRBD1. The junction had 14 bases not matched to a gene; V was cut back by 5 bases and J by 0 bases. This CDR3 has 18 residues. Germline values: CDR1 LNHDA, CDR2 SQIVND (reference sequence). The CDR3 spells CASSSRDRAISSSYEQYF. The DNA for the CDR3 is TGTGCCAGTAGTTCCCGGGACAGGGCTATCAGTAGCTCCTACGAGCAGTACTTC.

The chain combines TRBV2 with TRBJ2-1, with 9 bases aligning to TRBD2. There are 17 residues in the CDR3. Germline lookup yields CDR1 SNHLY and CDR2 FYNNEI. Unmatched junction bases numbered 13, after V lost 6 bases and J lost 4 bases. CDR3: CASRFWAGGPGYNEQFF. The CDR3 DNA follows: TGTGCCAGCAGGTTCTGGGCGGGAGGGCCGGGGTACAATGAGCAGTTCTTC.

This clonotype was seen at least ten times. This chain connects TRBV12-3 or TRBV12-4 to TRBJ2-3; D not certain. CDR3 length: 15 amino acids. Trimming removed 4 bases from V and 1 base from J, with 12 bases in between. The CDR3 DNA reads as TGTGCCAGCAGTTCCGGAACGCATGGCACAGATACGCAGTATTTT. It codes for CASSSGTHGTDTQYF.

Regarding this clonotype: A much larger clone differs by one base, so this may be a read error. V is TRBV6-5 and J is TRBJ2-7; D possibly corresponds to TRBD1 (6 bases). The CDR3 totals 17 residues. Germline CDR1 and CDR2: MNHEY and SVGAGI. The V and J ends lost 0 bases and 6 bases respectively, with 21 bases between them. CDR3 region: CASSYSNTGTPTCEQYF. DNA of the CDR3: TGTGCCAGCAGTTACTCGAACACCGGGACACCTACCTGCGAGCAGTACTTC.